This TCR beta chain derives from a study of blood T cell repertoires in COVID-19. The overall study: In each case, the material was cDNA or gDNA derived from T cells, B-cell-depleted T cells, or PBMCs.

Here immunoSEQ multiplex PCR was the method, and the copy in TCRdb shows in-frame clones only, minus some. The table records roughly 290,000 clones, over 75% of them present only once. Sequencing used peripheral blood. The source is a woman between 45 and 60 years old who had recovered from COVID-19.

The CDR3 here is CASSWGQAYGYTF. DNA for the CDR3: TGTGCCAGTAGCTGGGGACAGGCCTATGGCTACACCTTC. V and J are TRBV19 and TRBJ1-2, with TRBD1 identical over 8 bases. The germline gives CDR1 LNHDA, CDR2 SQIVND (reference sequence). With 6 bases clipped from V and 4 bases from J, the junction kept 4 bases outside the gene matches. The CDR3 is 13 residues long. The whole variable domain, remainder taken from reference TRBV19 and TRBJ1-2, is DGGITQSPKYLFRKEGQNVTLSCEQNLNHDAMYWYRQDPGQGLRLIYYSQIVNDFQKGDIAEGYSVSREKKESFPLTVTSAQKNPTAFYLCASSWGQAYGYTFGSGTRLTVV.